This TCR beta chain stems from a study of blood T cell repertoires in COVID-19. Germline lookup yields CDR1 SEHNR and CDR2 FQNEAQ (reference sequence). CDR3 length: 16 residues. V gave up 4 bases and J gave up 7 bases, with 22 bases separating them. The method was immunoSEQ multiplex PCR; TCRdb's version includes in-frame clones alone and lacks a portion of them. The sample holds under 250,000 clones, about 86% seen once. V is TRBV7-9 and J is TRBJ1-2, with D unclear. What was sequenced was peripheral blood. This clonotype was obtained from a man older than 75 with acute or convalescent COVID-19. This CDR3 is CASSSETFRLHRGYTF. The CDR3 coding sequence is TGTGCCAGCAGCTCCGAAACGTTCAGGTTGCATCGTGGCTACACCTTC.